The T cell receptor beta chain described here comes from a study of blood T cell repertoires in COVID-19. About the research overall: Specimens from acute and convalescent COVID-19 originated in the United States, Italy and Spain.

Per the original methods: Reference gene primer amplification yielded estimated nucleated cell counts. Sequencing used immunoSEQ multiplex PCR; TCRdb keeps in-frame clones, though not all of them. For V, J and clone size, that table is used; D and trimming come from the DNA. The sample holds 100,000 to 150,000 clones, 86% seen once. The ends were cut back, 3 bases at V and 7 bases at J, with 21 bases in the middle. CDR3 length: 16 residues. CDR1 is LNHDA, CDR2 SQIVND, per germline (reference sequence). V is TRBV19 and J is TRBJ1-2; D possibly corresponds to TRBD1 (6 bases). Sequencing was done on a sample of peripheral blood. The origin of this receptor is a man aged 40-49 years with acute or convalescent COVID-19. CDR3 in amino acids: CASSMAPGQGRAGYTF. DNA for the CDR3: TGTGCCAGTAGTATGGCCCCGGGACAAGGGCGGGCTGGCTACACCTTC.